The clone carrying this T cell receptor beta chain was detected a few times. The data originate from a study of blood T cell repertoires in COVID-19. Study-level background: The United States, Italy and Spain were the sources of the acute and convalescent COVID-19 samples. T cells, B-cell-depleted T cells, or PBMCs supplied cDNA or gDNA.

Original handling: Nucleated cell counts were estimated from reference gene primer amplification. Method: immunoSEQ multiplex PCR; TCRdb's copy keeps in-frame clones and lacks some. The V and J calls and clone size were taken over from that table, and D and trimming were inferred from the DNA. The repertoire holds approximately 350,000 clones, with more than 70% as singletons. One Seattle source followed patients from active infection through their disease course. The germline CDR1 and CDR2 sequences are SGHTA and FQGNSA. The CDR3 is 15 residues long. The ends lost 5 bases at V and 4 bases at J; junction bases unmatched: 7.

Material for sequencing was peripheral blood. The chain links TRBV7-2 to TRBJ2-7, with TRBD1 matching over 11 bases. The receptor was isolated from an older woman with COVID-19, enrolled during active disease. The DNA for the CDR3 is TGTGCCAGCAGCCCCGGACAGGGGGCGAGATACGAGCAGTACTTC. As protein: CASSPGQGARYEQYF.